This T cell receptor beta chain was identified during a study of T cells in Graves' hyperthyroidism and ophthalmopathy. Across the study: Peripheral blood was drawn at first diagnosis, prior to all treatment.

TCR beta CDR3 region amplification was performed from RNA transcripts. First-round RT-PCR with HTBI primers amplified the TCR CDR3 region. TCRdb re-derived calls from the multiplex PCR reads in MiXCR, one entry per CDR3 protein. Here the sample spans some 770,000 distinct CDR3 sequences, about 16% being singletons. V was trimmed by 8 bases and J by 4 bases, leaving 9 bases between them. The CDR3 is made up of 11 amino acids. CDR1 and CDR2 from the germline V gene are SNHLY and FYNNEI. Uncontrolled infection, other autoimmune disease, pregnancy and lactation each barred patients from inclusion. 10 ml fresh peripheral blood yielded the PBMCs.

What was sequenced was blood. The sequence was obtained from a man in his late teens or twenties with Graves' hyperthyroidism. The chain combines TRBV2 with TRBJ2-7; D remains unclear. The CDR3 nucleotides read TGTGCCAGCGGCATACGGTACGAGCAGTACTTC. Translation gives CASGIRYEQYF.